A selection of T cell receptor beta chains follows, all from one sample in a study of breast tumors, draining lymph nodes, adjacent tissues. TCRdb processed the multiplex PCR reads anew with MiXCR; each CDR3 protein has one entry. The sample lists around 110,000 distinct CDR3 sequences; less than 40% were seen once. The sequenced sample was axillary lymph node tissue. Receptors were obtained from a female donor with breast cancer. Some clones in this sample may be carry-over from other donors' samples. CDR3s include the opening cysteine and the closing phenylalanine or tryptophan. A D gene is named only where the DNA matches it firmly. Not all rows give a size; the values are once, few, many and, for expanded clones, a class.

V gene	J gene	D gene	clone size	CDR3 protein	CDR3 DNA
TRBV20-1	TRBJ1-2	NA	NA	CSASPQLSTACGYTF	TGCAGTGCTAGTCCCCAACTTTCGACAGCCTGTGGCTACACCTTC
TRBV2	TRBJ2-2	NA	NA	CVSGRDRAGGELFF	TGTGTCAGCGGAAGGGACAGAGCGGGCGGGGAGCTGTTTTTT
TRBV4-3	TRBJ2-6	TRBD2	many	CASSFGLAGFTGANVLTF	TGCGCCAGCAGCTTCGGACTAGCGGGGTTTACGGGGGCCAACGTCCTGACTTTC
TRBV27	TRBJ2-7	NA	many	CASSTIRGEQYF	TGTGCCAGCAGTACCATCAGGGGTGAGCAGTACTTC
TRBV7-8	TRBJ2-5	TRBD2	many	CASSLDRGLAQETQYF	TGTGCCAGCAGCTTAGACAGAGGACTAGCTCAAGAGACCCAGTACTTC
TRBV27	TRBJ2-1	TRBD2	many	CASSFAAGGLSYEQFF	TGTGCCAGCAGTTTTGCAGCGGGAGGGCTCAGCTATGAGCAGTTCTTC
TRBV6-5	TRBJ1-2	NA	many	CASSPTGFRGYTF	TGTGCCAGCAGTCCAACAGGTTTTCGAGGCTACACCTTC
TRBV5-6	TRBJ2-3	NA	many	CASSPTGTDTQYF	TGTGCCAGCAGCCCGACAGGCACAGATACGCAGTATTTT
TRBV10-2	TRBJ2-5	NA	many	CASSTHRDSLGGTQYF	TGCGCCAGCAGTACCCACCGGGACTCCCTAGGGGGGACCCAGTACTTC
TRBV29-1	TRBJ2-1	NA	NA	CSVERWQGSSYNEQFF	TGCAGCGTTGAGAGATGGCAGGGAAGCTCCTACAATGAGCAGTTCTTC
TRBV6-1	TRBJ1-1	NA	few	CASSSKGSWTEAFF	TGTGCCAGCAGTTCAAAGGGTAGTTGGACTGAAGCTTTCTTT
TRBV18	TRBJ1-6	NA	many	CASSDRNSPLHF	TGTGCCAGCTCGGATCGAAATTCACCCCTCCACTTT
TRBV5-1	TRBJ2-1	NA	many	CASSLVRDRLYNEQFF	TGCGCCAGCAGCTTGGTGCGGGACAGACTCTACAATGAGCAGTTCTTC
TRBV18	TRBJ2-3	NA	few	CASTRDRGTDTQYF	TGTGCCAGCACCCGGGACCGAGGCACAGATACGCAGTATTTT
TRBV7-2	TRBJ2-3	NA	NA	CASSSKVMEYF	TGTGCCAGCAGCTCCAAGGTTATGGAGTATTTT
TRBV27	TRBJ2-7	NA	many	CASSPRRGESYEQYF	TGTGCCAGCAGTCCCCGCCGAGGGGAGTCCTACGAGCAGTACTTC
TRBV27	TRBJ2-3	NA	NA	CASSLWAGDQDTQYF	TGTGCCAGCAGTTTATGGGCAGGGGACCAAGATACGCAGTATTTT
TRBV9	TRBJ2-5	TRBD2	many	CASSVGTSGGGETQYF	TGTGCCAGCAGCGTTGGGACTAGCGGGGGAGGTGAGACCCAGTACTTC
TRBV9	TRBJ1-2	TRBD1	NA	CASSGQGALDYGYTF	TGTGCCAGCAGTGGACAGGGGGCCCTAGACTATGGCTACACCTTC
TRBV12-3/TRBV12-4	TRBJ1-2	TRBD1	many	CASRDQGAQGYTF	TGTGCCAGCAGAGACCAGGGGGCGCAGGGCTACACCTTC
TRBV7-8	TRBJ2-2	TRBD2	once	CASSPRWASGNTGELFF	TGTGCCAGCAGCCCAAGGTGGGCTAGCGGGAACACCGGGGAGCTGTTTTTT
TRBV2	TRBJ2-1	TRBD2	NA	CASSWTSGSAGNEQFF	TGTGCCAGCAGTTGGACTAGTGGCTCGGCGGGGAATGAGCAGTTCTTC
TRBV7-9	TRBJ2-5	TRBD2	many	CASSPGTSQETQYF	TGTGCCAGCAGCCCTGGGACTAGCCAAGAGACCCAGTACTTC
TRBV3-1	TRBJ1-3	NA	many	CASSPRGAHGNTIYF	TGTGCCAGCAGCCCGCGGGGGGCGCACGGAAACACCATATATTTT
TRBV29-1	TRBJ2-3	NA	many	CSVVQGPTDTQYF	TGCAGCGTTGTACAGGGACCCACAGATACGCAGTATTTT
TRBV5-1	TRBJ2-3	TRBD2	NA	CASSFSGRTDTQYF	TGCGCCAGCAGCTTTAGCGGGAGAACAGATACGCAGTATTTT
TRBV15	TRBJ2-5	NA	once	CATSREGVPMETQYF	TGTGCCACCAGCAGAGAGGGAGTACCCATGGAGACCCAGTATTTC
TRBV20-1	TRBJ2-1	TRBD1	many	CSARDEQFGTGGIYNEQFF	TGCAGTGCTAGAGATGAGCAATTTGGAACAGGGGGTATTTACAATGAGCAGTTCTTC
TRBV3-1	TRBJ2-3	TRBD2	many	CASSRTSGGAGLGDTQYF	TGTGCCAGCAGCCGCACTAGCGGGGGGGCCGGGCTAGGGGATACGCAGTATTTT
TRBV10-3	TRBJ1-2	NA	many	CAISESGLRNYGYTF	TGTGCCATCAGTGAGTCCGGGCTACGTAACTATGGCTACACCTTC
TRBV4-2	TRBJ2-7	TRBD2	many	CASSHEGGGAYEQYF	TGTGCCAGCAGCCACGAGGGCGGGGGGGCCTACGAGCAGTACTTC
TRBV29-1	TRBJ2-3	NA	once	CSLVQITDTQYF	TGCAGCTTGGTTCAGATCACAGATACGCAGTATTTT
TRBV9	TRBJ2-6	NA	NA	CASSVKGYAQIRSILANVLTF	NA
TRBV12-3/TRBV12-4	TRBJ1-3	NA	NA	CASSFSNYGGMGGNTIYF	TGTGCCAGCAGTTTTTCGAATTACGGGGGGATGGGTGGAAACACCATATATTTT